The sequence of this T cell receptor beta chain was determined in a study of blood T cell repertoires in COVID-19 (TCRdb year 2020). The study in broad terms: Samples covering the acute and convalescent phases of COVID-19 were provided by collaborators in the United States, Italy and Spain. The prospective study material was composed of cDNA or gDNA derived from T cells, B-cell-depleted T cells, or PBMCs. The repertoires were made available in a free public database intended to serve as a resource for research on the immune response to SARS-CoV-2. Deeply sampled blood TCRbeta repertoires from subjects exposed to, actively infected with, or recovered from COVID-19 were included in the dataset. HLA class I and class II types, where available, came from metadata supplied by the sample provider rather than from assay-based typing. The samples were drawn from the first 160 participants of the ongoing ImmuneRACE study and from 1,254 subjects provided by 6 global collaborators. The sample metadata nearly always contained a de-identified subject ID, COVID-19 status, age in years and sex. Results the study describes overall, beyond this receptor: The quantity of clinical and demographic metadata differed by source and by participant and was supplied without curation.

The immunoSEQ Assay, a bias-controlled multiplex PCR, was used to amplify TCRbeta CDR3 regions from genomic DNA. On the authors' methods: Within the assay, amplification of reference gene primers was used to estimate how many nucleated cells each sample contained. Sequence reads were collapsed and filtered to measure the absolute abundance of every unique TCRbeta CDR3 rearrangement. Productive Simpson clonality was computed per sample as the square root of Simpson's diversity index over productive rearrangements. Drawn from immuneACCESS, this table holds only the in-frame rearrangements with V and J called that TCRdb kept. Clones are partly lost; checked studies trace under half to an unresolved V gene and leave the rest unexplained. The V and J calls and clone size are taken from that table; D and trimming were inferred from the DNA. This sample holds approximately 290,000 clones; around nine tenths were observed only once. The ten most abundant clones make up about an eighth of the sample.

Each collaborating institution followed its own protocols to collect whole blood in K2EDTA tubes. For TCRbeta analysis, collaborator samples were shipped as frozen whole blood, as isolated PBMCs, or as DNA extracted from either sample type. Concerning this clone: It has no known antigen specificity. The sample holds no much larger clone one base away, and base qualities are not on file.

CDR1 and CDR2 are drawn from the germline V gene: SGHVS, FQNEAQ. Reading from cysteine to phenylalanine, the CDR3 counts 11 amino acids. The DNA shown is the 33-base CDR3, in frame from base 1. The V end loses 5 bases and the J end loses 7 bases, and a stretch of 8 bases separates them. The sequencing input was peripheral blood. This clonotype originated in a woman aged 55-70 years with acute or convalescent COVID-19. In this chain, TRBV7-8 is recombined with TRBJ1-2, with the D gene too uncertain to name. CDR3 reads: CASSLPGGYTF. The DNA sequence follows: TGTGCCAGCAGCCTGCCGGGTGGCTACACCTTC.